These 19 T cell receptor beta chains were all obtained from the same sample, sequenced in a study of T cells in Graves' hyperthyroidism and ophthalmopathy. RNA transcripts gave rise to amplified TCR beta CDR3 regions. Researchers ran a first-round RT-PCR on the TCR CDR3 using the HTBI primer set. TCRdb re-called the multiplex PCR reads through MiXCR, storing one row per CDR3 protein. The data contain roughly 200,000 distinct CDR3 sequences, approximately 16% of them singletons. The sample consisted of blood. The receptors shown here come from a man aged 35 to 55 with Graves' hyperthyroidism.

This clonotype was seen ten or more times. The chain has TRBV7-2 and TRBJ2-3; no clear D gene. This CDR3 has 13 amino acids. Germline V gene lookup returns CDR1 SGHTA and CDR2 FQGNSA. The V gene lost 3 bases and the J gene lost 2 bases, with 6 bases spanning the gap. The CDR3 DNA reads TGTGCCAGCAGCTTGGAATCCACAGATACGCAGTATTTT. The encoded protein is CASSLESTDTQYF. The entire variable domain, with the rest obtained from reference TRBV7-2 and TRBJ2-3, is as follows: GAGVSQSPSNKVTEKGKDVELRCDPISGHTALYWYRQSLGQGLEFLIYFQGNSAPDKSGLPSDRFSAERTGGSVSTLTIQRTQQEDSAVYLCASSLESTDTQYFGPGTRLTVL.

J is TRBJ1-4 and V is TRBV30; D ambiguous. The CDR3 sequence is 13 residues long. Germline CDR1 is GTSNPN and CDR2 is SVGIG (reference sequence). Trimming took 0 bases from V and 7 from J, leaving 9 bases between them. CDR3 bases: TGTGCCTGGAGTGTCCTCCGCCTTGAAAAACTGTTTTTT. Protein product: CAWSVLRLEKLFF.

The chain combines TRBV7-3 with TRBJ2-3, with 14 positions matching TRBD2. Germline CDR1 reads SGHTA; CDR2 reads FQGTGA. J was trimmed by 0 bases and V by 5 bases; bases with no gene match: 4. CDR3 length: 17 amino acids. The CDR3 DNA sequence: TGTGCCAGCAGCCGACTAGCGGGGGGGACCAGCACAGATACGCAGTATTTT. This translates into CASSRLAGGTSTDTQYF.

This clonotype was detected only a few times. The chain recombines TRBV19 with TRBJ2-1; the D is unclear. Trimming left V 3 bases short and J 6 bases short, with 21 bases between. Germline CDR1 is LNHDA and CDR2 is SQIVND (reference sequence). This CDR3 has 17 residues. CDR3 coding DNA: TGTGCCAGTAGTATCTTCAGGTCCGGGTTACTTTTCAATGAGCAGTTCTTC. This codes for CASSIFRSGLLFNEQFF.

The chain couples TRBV19 to TRBJ2-3; D not resolved. The ends were cut back, 6 bases at V and 3 bases at J, with 10 bases in the middle. The germline V gene has CDR1 LNHDA and CDR2 SQIVND (reference sequence). CDR3 length equals 13 residues. The CDR3 nucleotides are TGTGCCAGTAGCGCGAGTCTTACAGATACGCAGTATTTT. Its translation is CASSASLTDTQYF.

This clonotype was picked up many times. The J gene is TRBJ1-1, the V gene TRBV2; 7 bases agree with TRBD1. CDR1 SNHLY and CDR2 FYNNEI come from the germline V gene. The CDR3 length is 14 residues. V shed 4 bases and J 0 bases; nucleotides not matched to a gene: 2. CDR3 residues: CASSVTGLNTEAFF. The CDR3 bases are TGTGCCAGCAGTGTGACAGGGCTGAACACTGAAGCTTTCTTT.

Many counts were recorded for this clonotype. The rearrangement uses TRBV20-1 and TRBJ2-1; 8 nucleotides match TRBD1. CDR3 length: 14 residues. Unmatched junction bases numbered 9, after V lost 6 bases and J lost 5 bases. Germline V gene lookup returns CDR1 DFQATT and CDR2 SNEGSKA (reference sequence). CDR3 region: CSADAGTGNNEQFF. The DNA for the CDR3 is TGCAGTGCAGACGCCGGGACAGGCAACAATGAGCAGTTCTTC.

This clonotype came up a few times. The chain has TRBV6-1 and TRBJ2-3; D possibly corresponds to TRBD1 (5 bases). V was cut by 6 bases and J by 3 bases, with 13 bases left in between. This CDR3 is 14 amino acids long. Germline CDR1 MNHNS, CDR2 SASEGT. In nucleotides, the CDR3 is TGTGCCAGCAGCTCCAGGGTCGGGACAGATACGCAGTATTTT. Its translation is CASSSRVGTDTQYF.

The rearrangement uses TRBV19 and TRBJ2-2; TRBD1 is a possible D gene (6 bases). The CDR3 contains 17 residues. The germline V and J ends were trimmed by 5 bases and 1 base, with 17 bases remaining between them. Germline V gene data show CDR1 as LNHDA and CDR2 as SQIVND (reference sequence). The CDR3 coding sequence is TGTGCCAGTAGTGCCTCCTCCGGGACAATGAACACCGGGGAGCTGTTTTTT. Amino acid sequence: CASSASSGTMNTGELFF.

This clonotype was counted many times. The chain is built from TRBV6-1 and TRBJ1-5; perhaps TRBD1 as D (6 bases). Per germline, CDR1 MNHNS and CDR2 SASEGT. Trimming removed 8 bases from V and 6 bases from J, with 8 bases in between. The CDR3 covers 11 residues. CDR3: CASSQGQPQHF. The CDR3 DNA sequence: TGTGCCAGCTCACAGGGTCAGCCCCAGCATTTT.

This clonotype was seen ten or more times. The chain uses TRBV3-1 and TRBJ2-2; D uncertain. V lost 2 bases and J 3 bases, leaving 7 bases between the germline ends. Per germline, CDR1 LGHDT and CDR2 YNNKEL (reference sequence). The CDR3 length is 14 residues. CDR3 in DNA: TGTGCCAGCAGCCAAAAATGGCACACCGGGGAGCTGTTTTTT. It encodes CASSQKWHTGELFF.

This clonotype was seen a few times. The chain employs TRBV3-1 and TRBJ1-5, with TRBD1 matching over 9 bases. The trim removed 5 bases at V and 0 bases at J, leaving 11 bases unmatched. CDR1 and CDR2 (germline): LGHDT, YNNKEL (reference sequence). CDR3 length: 18 amino acids. The DNA of the CDR3 is TGTGCCAGCAGCTTGGACAGGGGTCTAGGTAATAGCAATCAGCCCCAGCATTTT. It codes for CASSLDRGLGNSNQPQHF.

In its sample, this clonotype was seen many times. The chain combines TRBV7-2 with TRBJ1-2; D might be TRBD1 (6 bases). The CDR3 has 14 amino acids. V dropped 1 base and J dropped 2 bases, with 8 bases sitting between them. The germline gives CDR1 SGHTA, CDR2 FQGNSA. CDR3: CASSLGGANYGYTF. CDR3 in DNA: TGTGCCAGCAGCTTAGGGGGGGCGAACTATGGCTACACCTTC.

A few counts support this clonotype. The chain recombines TRBV15 with TRBJ1-6, with D perhaps TRBD1 (5 bases). The V gene's germline CDR1 is LNHNV and CDR2 YYDKDF (reference sequence). Trimming removed 5 bases from V and 9 bases from J, with 20 bases in between. The CDR3 extends over 16 amino acids. The CDR3 region is CATSAPEVQGFSPLHF. The CDR3 DNA sequence: TGTGCCACCAGCGCGCCGGAAGTCCAGGGTTTTTCACCCCTCCACTTT.

This clonotype was observed many times. V and J are TRBV10-2 and TRBJ2-1; D ambiguous. Germline V CDR1 and CDR2: WSHSY, SAAADI. Trimming left V 4 bases short and J 8 bases short, with 15 bases between. The CDR3 covers 14 residues. The CDR3 DNA reads TGCGCCAGCAGTGTTCCGGCCTCACGGGATGAGCAGTTCTTC. This gives the protein CASSVPASRDEQFF.

The rearrangement links TRBV5-1 to TRBJ1-2; 8 nucleotides line up with TRBD1. CDR1 is SGHRS, CDR2 YFSETQ, per germline. V was pared by 4 bases and J by 1 base, with 3 bases of the junction left unmatched. The CDR3 has 14 amino acids. The CDR3 spells CASSPGQGNYGYTF. Here the CDR3 DNA reads TGCGCCAGCAGCCCCGGACAGGGTAACTATGGCTACACCTTC.

This clonotype was detected many times. V is TRBV2 and J is TRBJ1-2, with D hard to call. Trimming removed 5 bases at V and 4 bases at J, with 11 bases between. CDR1 and CDR2 from the germline V gene are SNHLY and FYNNEI. The length of the CDR3 is 13 residues. The CDR3 bases are TGTGCCAGCAGTTTGGACGGATCCTATGGCTACACCTTC. This gives the protein CASSLDGSYGYTF.

V usage is TRBV6-4 and J usage is TRBJ1-2, with D tentatively TRBD1 (5 bases). CDR3 size: 14 residues. Germline V gives CDR1 MRHNA, CDR2 SNTAGT. V lost 0 bases and J lost 6, with 11 bases in between. The chain's CDR3 is CASSDSIGVHGYTF. The DNA of the CDR3 is TGTGCCAGCAGTGACTCGATAGGGGTGCATGGCTACACCTTC.

V usage is TRBV10-3 and J usage is TRBJ2-2; no clear D. Deletions cut 9 bases from V and 2 bases from J, with 4 bases between. The length of the CDR3 is 11 residues. Germline loops: CDR1 ENHRY, CDR2 SYGVKD. CDR3 coding DNA: TGTGCCATTCATAACACCGGGGAGCTGTTTTTT. Translation gives CAIHNTGELFF.